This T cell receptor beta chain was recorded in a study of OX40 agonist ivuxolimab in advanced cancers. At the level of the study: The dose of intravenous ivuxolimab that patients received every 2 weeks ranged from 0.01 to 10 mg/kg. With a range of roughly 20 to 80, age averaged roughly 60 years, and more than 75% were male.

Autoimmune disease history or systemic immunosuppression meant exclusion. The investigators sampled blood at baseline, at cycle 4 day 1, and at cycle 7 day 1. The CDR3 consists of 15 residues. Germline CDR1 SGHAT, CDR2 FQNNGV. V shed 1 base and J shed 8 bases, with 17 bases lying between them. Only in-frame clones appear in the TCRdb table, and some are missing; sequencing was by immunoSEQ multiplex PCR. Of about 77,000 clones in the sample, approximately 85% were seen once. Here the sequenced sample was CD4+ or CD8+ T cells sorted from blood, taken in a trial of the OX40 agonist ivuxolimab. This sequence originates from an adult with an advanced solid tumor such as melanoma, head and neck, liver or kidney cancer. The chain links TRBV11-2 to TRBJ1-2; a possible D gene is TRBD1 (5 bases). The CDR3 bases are TGTGCCAGCAGCTTAGCCACCGGAGGCGGGGGGGGCTACACCTTC. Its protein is CASSLATGGGGGYTF.